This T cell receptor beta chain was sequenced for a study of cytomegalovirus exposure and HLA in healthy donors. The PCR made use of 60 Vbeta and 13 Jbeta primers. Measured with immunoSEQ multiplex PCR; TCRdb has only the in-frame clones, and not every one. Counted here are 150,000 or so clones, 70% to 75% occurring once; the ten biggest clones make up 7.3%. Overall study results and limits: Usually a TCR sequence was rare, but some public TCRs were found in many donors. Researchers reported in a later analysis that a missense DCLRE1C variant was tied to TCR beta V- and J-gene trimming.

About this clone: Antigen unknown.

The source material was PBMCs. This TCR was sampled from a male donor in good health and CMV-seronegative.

The CDR3 DNA reads as TGTGCCAGCAGTGACGGCCAGGGGAGATCTGGAAACACCATATATTTT. It is translated as CASSDGQGRSGNTIYF. This rearrangement joins TRBV25-1 to TRBJ1-3; weak D call: TRBD1 (6 bases). The CDR3 has 16 residues. Germline lookup yields CDR1 MGHDK and CDR2 SYGVNS. V lost 3 bases and J 1 base, leaving 13 bases between the germline ends.